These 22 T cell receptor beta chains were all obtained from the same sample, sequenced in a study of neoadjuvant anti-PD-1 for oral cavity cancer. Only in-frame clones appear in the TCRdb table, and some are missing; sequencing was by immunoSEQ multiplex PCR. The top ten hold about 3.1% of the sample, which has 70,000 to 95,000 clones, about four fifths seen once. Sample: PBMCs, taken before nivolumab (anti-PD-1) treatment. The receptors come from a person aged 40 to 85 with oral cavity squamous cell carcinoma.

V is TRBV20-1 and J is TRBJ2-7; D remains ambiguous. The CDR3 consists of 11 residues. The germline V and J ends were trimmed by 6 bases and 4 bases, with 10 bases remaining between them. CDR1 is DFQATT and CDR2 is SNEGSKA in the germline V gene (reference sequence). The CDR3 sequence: CSALGQYEQYF. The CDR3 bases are TGCAGTGCGCTGGGCCAATACGAGCAGTACTTC.

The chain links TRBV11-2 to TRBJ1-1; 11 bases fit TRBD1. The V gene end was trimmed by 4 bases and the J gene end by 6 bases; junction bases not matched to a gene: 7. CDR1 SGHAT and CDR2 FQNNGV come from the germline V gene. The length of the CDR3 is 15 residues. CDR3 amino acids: CASSSRTGGVAEAFF. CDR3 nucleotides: TGTGCCAGCAGCTCACGGACAGGGGGCGTCGCTGAAGCTTTCTTT.

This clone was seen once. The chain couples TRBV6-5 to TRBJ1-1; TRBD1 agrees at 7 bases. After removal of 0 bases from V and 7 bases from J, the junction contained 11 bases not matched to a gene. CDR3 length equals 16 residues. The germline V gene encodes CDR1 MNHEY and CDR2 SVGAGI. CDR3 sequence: CASSYSLQGRLYEAFF. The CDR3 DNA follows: TGTGCCAGCAGTTACTCGTTACAGGGGCGACTTTATGAAGCTTTCTTT.

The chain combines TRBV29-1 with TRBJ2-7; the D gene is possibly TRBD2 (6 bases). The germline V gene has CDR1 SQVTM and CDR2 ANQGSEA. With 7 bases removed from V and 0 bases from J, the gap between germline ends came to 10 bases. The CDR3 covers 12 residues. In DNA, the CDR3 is TGCAGCGGGGGGGACCTCTCCTACGAGCAGTACTTC. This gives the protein CSGGDLSYEQYF.

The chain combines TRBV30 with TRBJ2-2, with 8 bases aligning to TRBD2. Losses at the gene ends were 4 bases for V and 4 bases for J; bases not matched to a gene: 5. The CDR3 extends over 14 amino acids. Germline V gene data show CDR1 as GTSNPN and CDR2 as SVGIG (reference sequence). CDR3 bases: TGTGCCTGGACCCGACTAGCGAGCACCGGGGAGCTGTTTTTT. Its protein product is CAWTRLASTGELFF.

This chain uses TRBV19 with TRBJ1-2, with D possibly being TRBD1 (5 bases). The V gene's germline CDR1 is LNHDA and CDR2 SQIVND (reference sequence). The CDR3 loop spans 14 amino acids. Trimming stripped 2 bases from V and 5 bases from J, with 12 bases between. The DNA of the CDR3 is TGTGCCAGTAGTATACGAGACAGAAGGTATGGCTACACCTTC. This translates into CASSIRDRRYGYTF.

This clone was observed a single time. The CDR3 loop reads CASKSSGGGSGNTIYF. DNA of the CDR3: TGTGCCAGTAAAAGCTCAGGAGGTGGATCTGGAAACACCATATATTTT. V is TRBV19 and J is TRBJ1-3; unclear D gene. Germline CDR1 LNHDA, CDR2 SQIVND (reference sequence). The germline V and J ends were trimmed by 7 bases and 1 base, with 17 bases remaining between them. The CDR3 contains 16 residues.

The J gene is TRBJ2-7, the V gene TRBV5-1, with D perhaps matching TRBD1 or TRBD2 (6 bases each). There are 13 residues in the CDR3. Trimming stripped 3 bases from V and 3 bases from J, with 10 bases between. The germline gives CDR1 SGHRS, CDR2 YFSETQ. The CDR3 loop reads CASSSEGGYEQYF. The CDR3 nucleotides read TGCGCCAGCAGCTCGGAGGGGGGCTACGAGCAGTACTTC. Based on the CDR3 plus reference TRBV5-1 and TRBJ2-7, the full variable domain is KAGVTQTPRYLIKTRGQQVTLSCSPISGHRSVSWYQQTPGQGLQFLFEYFSETQRNKGNFPGRFSGRQFSNSRSEMNVSTLELGDSALYLCASSSEGGYEQYFGPGTRLTVT.

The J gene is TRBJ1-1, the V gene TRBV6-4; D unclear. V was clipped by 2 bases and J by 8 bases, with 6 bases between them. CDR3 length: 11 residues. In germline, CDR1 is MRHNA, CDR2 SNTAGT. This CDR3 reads CASSDGREAFF. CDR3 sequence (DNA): TGTGCCAGCAGTGACGGTAGGGAAGCTTTCTTT.

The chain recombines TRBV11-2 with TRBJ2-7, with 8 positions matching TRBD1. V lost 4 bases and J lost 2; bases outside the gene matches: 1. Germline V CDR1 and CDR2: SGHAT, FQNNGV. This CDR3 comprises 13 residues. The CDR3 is CASSWDRPYEQYF. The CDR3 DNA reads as TGTGCCAGCAGCTGGGACAGGCCCTACGAGCAGTACTTC.

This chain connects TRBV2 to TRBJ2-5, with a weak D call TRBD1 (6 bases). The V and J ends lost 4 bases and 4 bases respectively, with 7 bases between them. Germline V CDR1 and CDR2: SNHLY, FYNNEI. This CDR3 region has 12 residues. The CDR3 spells CASSGRGETQYF. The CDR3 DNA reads TGTGCCAGCAGTGGCAGGGGAGAGACCCAGTACTTC.

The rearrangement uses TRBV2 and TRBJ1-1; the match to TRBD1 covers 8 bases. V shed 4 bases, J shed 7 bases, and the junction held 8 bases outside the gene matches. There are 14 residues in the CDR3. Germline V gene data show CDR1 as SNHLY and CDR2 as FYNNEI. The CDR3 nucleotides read TGTGCCAGCAGTGTTTCGAACAGGGGGAATGAAGCTTTCTTT. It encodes CASSVSNRGNEAFF.

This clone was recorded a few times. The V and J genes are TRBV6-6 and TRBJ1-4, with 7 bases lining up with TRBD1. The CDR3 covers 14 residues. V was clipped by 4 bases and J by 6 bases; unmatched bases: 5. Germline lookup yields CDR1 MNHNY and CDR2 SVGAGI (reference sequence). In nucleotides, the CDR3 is TGTGCCAGCAGTTCAGGGGGGAGTTATGAAAAACTGTTTTTT. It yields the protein CASSSGGSYEKLFF.

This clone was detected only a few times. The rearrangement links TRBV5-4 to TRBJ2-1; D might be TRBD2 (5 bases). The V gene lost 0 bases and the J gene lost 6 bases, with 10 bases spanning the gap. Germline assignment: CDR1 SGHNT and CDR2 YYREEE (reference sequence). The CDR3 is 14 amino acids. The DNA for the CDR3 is TGTGCCAGCAGCTTGGTGTCCCGGGGCAATGAGCAGTTCTTC. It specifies CASSLVSRGNEQFF.

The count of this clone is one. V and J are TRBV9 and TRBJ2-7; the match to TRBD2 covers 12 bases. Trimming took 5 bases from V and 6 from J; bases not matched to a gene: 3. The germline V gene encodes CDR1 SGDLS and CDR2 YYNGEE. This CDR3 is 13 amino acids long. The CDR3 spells CASSLAGGFEQYF. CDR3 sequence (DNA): TGTGCCAGCAGTCTAGCGGGAGGGTTCGAGCAGTACTTC.

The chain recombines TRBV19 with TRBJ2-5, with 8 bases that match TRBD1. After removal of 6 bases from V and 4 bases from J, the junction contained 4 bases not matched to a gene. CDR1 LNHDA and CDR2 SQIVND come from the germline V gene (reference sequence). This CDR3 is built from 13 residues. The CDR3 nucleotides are TGTGCCAGTAGGGGACAGGTGGGAGAGACCCAGTACTTC. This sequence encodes CASRGQVGETQYF.

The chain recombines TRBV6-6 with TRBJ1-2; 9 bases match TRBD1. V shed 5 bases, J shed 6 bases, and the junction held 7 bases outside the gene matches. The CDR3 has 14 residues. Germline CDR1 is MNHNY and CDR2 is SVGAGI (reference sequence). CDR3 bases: TGTGCCAGCAGTCGGACAGGGGTTGGCGATGGCTACACCTTC. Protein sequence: CASSRTGVGDGYTF.

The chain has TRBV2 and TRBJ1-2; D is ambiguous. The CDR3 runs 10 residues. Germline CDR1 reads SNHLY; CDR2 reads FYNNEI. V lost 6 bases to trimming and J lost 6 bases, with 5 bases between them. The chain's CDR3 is CASRPDGYTF. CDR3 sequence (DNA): TGTGCCAGCAGGCCAGATGGCTACACCTTC.

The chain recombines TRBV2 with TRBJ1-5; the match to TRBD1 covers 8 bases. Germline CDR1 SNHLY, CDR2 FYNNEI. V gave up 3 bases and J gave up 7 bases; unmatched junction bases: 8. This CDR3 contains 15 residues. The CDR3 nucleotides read TGTGCCAGCAGTGATGACAGGGGAGAAGGACAGCCCCAGCATTTT. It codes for CASSDDRGEGQPQHF.

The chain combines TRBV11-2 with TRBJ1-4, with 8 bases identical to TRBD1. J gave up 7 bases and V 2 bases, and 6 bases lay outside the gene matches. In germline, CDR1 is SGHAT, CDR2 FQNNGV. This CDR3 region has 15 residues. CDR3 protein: CASSLRQGSGEKLFF. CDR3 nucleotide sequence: TGTGCCAGCAGCTTAAGACAGGGGAGCGGTGAAAAACTGTTTTTT.

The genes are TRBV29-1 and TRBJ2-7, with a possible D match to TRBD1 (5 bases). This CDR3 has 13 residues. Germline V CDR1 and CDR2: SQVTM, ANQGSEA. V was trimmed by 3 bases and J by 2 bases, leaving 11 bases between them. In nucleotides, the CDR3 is TGCAGCGTTGACGGGCAGGGCACCTACGAGCAGTACTTC. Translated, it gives CSVDGQGTYEQYF.

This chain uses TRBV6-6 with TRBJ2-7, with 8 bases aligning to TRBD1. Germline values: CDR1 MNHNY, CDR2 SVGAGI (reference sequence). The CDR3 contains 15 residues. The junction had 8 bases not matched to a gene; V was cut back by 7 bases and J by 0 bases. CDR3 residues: CASTIGTGSSYEQYF. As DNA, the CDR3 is TGTGCCAGCACCATAGGGACAGGCAGCTCCTACGAGCAGTACTTC.